This T cell receptor beta chain was profiled in a study of T cells in localized non-small cell lung cancer. Findings and limits, study-wide: Appearance in adjacent lung was seen for a median around 58 of the top 100 tumor clones. Peak T cell clonality was found in uninvolved adjacent lung, exceeding tumor.

Produced via immunoSEQ multiplex PCR; TCRdb's table is partial and in-frame only. The sample has 70,000 or so clones; roughly 83% are singletons. Germline V CDR1 and CDR2: SQVTM, ANQGSEA. The CDR3 consists of 14 residues. Trimming cost V 2 bases and J 9 bases, with 19 bases left between them. This clone was recorded once. Antigen: not known. V is TRBV29-1 and J is TRBJ2-5; D is perhaps TRBD2 (5 bases). The source material was peripheral blood, sampled before any cancer treatment. The sequence was obtained from a female donor over 55 with stage I lung adenocarcinoma. In DNA, the CDR3 is TGCAGCGTTGAATCTCTGCCTAGCCCTGGCCCCCAGTACTTC. Its protein is CSVESLPSPGPQYF.